This T cell receptor beta chain is drawn from a study of T cell changes during pregnancy in multiple sclerosis. Germline CDR1 is SGHTA and CDR2 is FQGNSA. The CDR3 runs 16 residues. V was pared by 3 bases and J by 3 bases, with 12 bases between. Method: immunoSEQ multiplex PCR; TCRdb's copy keeps in-frame clones and lacks some. The top ten hold 0.45% to 0.55% of the sample, which has about 79,000 clones, about 90% seen once. The TCR originated in a female donor with multiple sclerosis, enrolled in a pregnancy study. Sample: CD4+ T cells from peripheral blood mononuclear cells, taken in the second trimester of pregnancy. This rearrangement joins TRBV7-2 to TRBJ2-6, with D possibly matching TRBD2 (6 bases). This CDR3 is CASSFSWGVGANVLTF. The CDR3 DNA sequence: TGTGCCAGCAGCTTTTCCTGGGGGGTTGGGGCCAACGTCCTGACTTTC.